The T cell receptor (beta chain) described here comes from a study of cytomegalovirus exposure and HLA in healthy donors. Overall study findings and caveats: Most sequenced TCRs were rare (though some public TCRs occurred in many donors).

As for this clone: The antigen remains undetermined.

Sequencing used immunoSEQ multiplex PCR; TCRdb keeps in-frame clones, though not all of them. The sample has 200,000 or so clones, more than 75% seen once. This CDR3 spans 16 amino acids. Germline V gene sequence: CDR1 LGHNA, CDR2 YSLEER. V trimming: 1 base; J trimming: 4 bases; junction bases outside the gene matches: 5. Input material: PBMCs. This chain joins TRBV4-3 and TRBJ1-5, with 9 bases lining up with TRBD1. The receptor was derived from a young man in good health and CMV-seropositive. The CDR3 sequence is CASSQVVGQGNQPQHF. CDR3 DNA: TGCGCCAGCAGCCAAGTAGTGGGACAGGGTAATCAGCCCCAGCATTTT.